This is a list of T cell receptor beta chains from one sample in a study of naive and memory T cell subsets. One entry per CDR3 protein, called by TCRdb with MiXCR from the UMI-ligation and nested PCR reads. The sample shows some 16,000 distinct CDR3 sequences, roughly 8.7% of them seen only once. The sequenced sample was central memory CD8+ T cells from blood. These TCRs come from a human donor in good health. Both conserved end residues are part of each CDR3. The D gene is left open where the match is weak. Rows give clone size only sometimes, using once, few, many, or a class for an expanded clone.

size: -; length: 13; D: -; V: TRBV4-2; J: TRBJ1-1; DNA: TGTGCCAGCAGCCAAGCGAGGGTCACTGAAGCTTTCTTT; CDR3: CASSQARVTEAFF
size: -; length: 15; D: -; V: TRBV7-2; J: TRBJ2-3; DNA: TGTGCCAGCAGCTTTTGGGGGCTTAGCACAGATACGCAGTATTTT; CDR3: CASSFWGLSTDTQYF
size: few; length: 14; D: -; V: TRBV6-2/TRBV6-3; J: TRBJ1-2; DNA: TGTGCCAGCAGTTACGGGACGGAGTTCTATGGCTACACCTTC; CDR3: CASSYGTEFYGYTF
size: -; length: 14; D: -; V: TRBV7-9; J: TRBJ2-7; DNA: TGTGCCAGCAGCTTAGTTCTAACGGGACACGAGCAGTACTTC; CDR3: CASSLVLTGHEQYF
size: -; length: 16; D: -; V: TRBV27; J: TRBJ2-1; DNA: TGTGCCAGCACCCAACTACCGGGGGCAGGGGGCAATGAGCAGTTCTTC; CDR3: CASTQLPGAGGNEQFF
size: -; length: 15; D: TRBD2; V: TRBV2; J: TRBJ2-7; DNA: TGTGCATCAGAGGCTAGCGGGACCGTTTTCTACGAGCAGTACTTC; CDR3: CASEASGTVFYEQYF
size: -; length: 13; D: -; V: TRBV19; J: TRBJ2-1; DNA: TGTGCCAGTAGTATGACCTACAACAATGAGCAGTTCTTC; CDR3: CASSMTYNNEQFF
size: many; length: 15; D: TRBD1; V: TRBV13; J: TRBJ2-1; DNA: TGTGCCAGCAGCTGGAAGGGGGCGCGAGATTATGAGCAGTTCTTC; CDR3: CASSWKGARDYEQFF
size: -; length: 16; D: -; V: TRBV24-1; J: TRBJ2-1; DNA: TGTGCCACCAGTGATTTCCAGGATAGCTCCTACAATGAGCAGTTCTTC; CDR3: CATSDFQDSSYNEQFF
size: many; length: 14; D: TRBD1; V: TRBV6-1; J: TRBJ1-4; DNA: TGTGCCAGCAGCGAAGGACAGGGCAATGAAAAACTGTTTTTT; CDR3: CASSEGQGNEKLFF
size: medium-sized; length: 15; D: TRBD2; V: TRBV5-1; J: TRBJ2-7; DNA: TGCGCCAGCAGCAGCGAGGACGGGGGGGCCTACGAGCAGTACTTC; CDR3: CASSSEDGGAYEQYF
size: medium-sized; length: 16; D: -; V: TRBV3-1; J: TRBJ2-5; DNA: TGTGCCAGCAGCCAAGTACGCGGGACGGGATCAGAGACCCAGTACTTC; CDR3: CASSQVRGTGSETQYF